This passage covers 30 T cell receptor beta chains from one sample sequenced in a study of shared T cell receptors in the human thymus. Assay used: immunoSEQ multiplex PCR; TCRdb lists only in-frame clones, some missing. This sample has approximately 490,000 clones, with around 82% found just once. Another study also made use of these data, one on human thymus T cells.

Sequenced sample: thymocytes. These receptors were taken from a boy younger than two with a congenital heart defect.

The CDR3 nucleotides are TGTGCCAGCAGCTTAGAAGAAACAGGGATGGGCTACACCTTC. Amino acids: CASSLEETGMGYTF. The chain joins TRBV7-9 to TRBJ1-2; D is possibly TRBD1 (6 bases). Trimming left V 1 base short and J 8 bases short, with 14 bases between. This CDR3 spans 14 amino acids. Germline-derived CDR1 and CDR2 are SEHNR and FQNEAQ (reference sequence).

V is TRBV23-1 and J is TRBJ1-1; TRBD1 agrees at 7 bases. TRBV23-1 is labeled an ORF, and its function is uncertain. The V gene end was trimmed by 7 bases and the J gene end by 3 bases; junction bases not matched to a gene: 8. The length of the CDR3 is 14 residues. The chain's CDR3 is CASNDRDSDTEAFF. The DNA of the CDR3 is TGCGCCAGCAACGACAGGGATTCAGACACTGAAGCTTTCTTT.

The gene calls are TRBV5-1 and TRBJ2-2; 7 nucleotides align to TRBD2. This CDR3 region has 14 residues. V trimming: 3 bases; J trimming: 3 bases; junction bases outside the gene matches: 2. Germline V gene lookup returns CDR1 SGHRS and CDR2 YFSETQ. Written as DNA, the CDR3 is TGCGCCAGCAGCTGGGGGGGGGACACCGGGGAGCTGTTTTTT. Amino acid sequence: CASSWGGDTGELFF.

This clone came up once. V and J are TRBV29-1 and TRBJ2-5; no reliable D call. Germline V gene lookup returns CDR1 SQVTM and CDR2 ANQGSEA. Trimming removed 7 bases from V and 5 bases from J, with 11 bases in between. This CDR3 spans 11 amino acids. The CDR3 DNA is TGCAGCGCGCTGTTGAGGGAGACCCAGTACTTC. Its protein product is CSALLRETQYF.

CDR3 in DNA: TGTGCCAGCCTGGCGGCGAGAGGCACAGATACGCAGTATTTT. The encoded protein is CASLAARGTDTQYF. The chain couples TRBV7-2 to TRBJ2-3; D gene uncertain. The CDR3 has 14 amino acids. CDR1 SGHTA and CDR2 FQGNSA come from the germline V gene. V dropped 8 bases and J dropped 1 base, with 13 bases sitting between them.

The gene calls are TRBV9 and TRBJ2-5, with D unclear. Germline CDR1 is SGDLS and CDR2 is YYNGEE. CDR3 size: 14 residues. V was trimmed by 4 bases and J by 2 bases, leaving 12 bases between them. CDR3 loop: CASSPIAEQETQYF. In nucleotides, the CDR3 is TGTGCCAGCAGCCCCATAGCTGAACAAGAGACCCAGTACTTC.

In nucleotides, the CDR3 is TGTGCCAGCAGTACCCCCCCGGGGGGGGTCGGGACCCAGTACTTC. It yields the protein CASSTPPGGVGTQYF. V and J are TRBV28 and TRBJ2-5; 8 positions match TRBD2. Losses at the gene ends were 5 bases for V and 7 bases for J; bases not matched to a gene: 12. The germline V gene encodes CDR1 MDHEN and CDR2 SYDVKM. The CDR3 has 15 amino acids.

The chain employs TRBV12-2 and TRBJ2-7; TRBD1, as called in the table, went unchecked against the DNA. TRBV12-2 is a pseudogene segment. This CDR3 region has 15 residues. In DNA form, the CDR3 reads TGTGCAAGTCGCTCTATCGACATCCTTGGCCACGAGCAGTACTTC. It translates to CASRSIDILGHEQYF.

The chain carries TRBV12-5 and TRBJ2-7; D perhaps matches TRBD2 (6 bases). CDR1 and CDR2 from the germline V gene are LGHNT and FRNRAP. The CDR3 loop spans 16 amino acids. Between the trimmed V and J ends, which lost 1 base and 3 bases, there was a span of 16 bases. The CDR3 spells CASGLARGDGLYEQYF. In DNA form, the CDR3 reads TGTGCTAGTGGTTTGGCCCGCGGGGACGGCCTCTACGAGCAGTACTTC. The full variable domain, completed using reference TRBV12-5 and TRBJ2-7, is DARVTQTPRHKVTEMGQEVTMRCQPILGHNTVFWYRQTMMQGLELLAYFRNRAPLDDSGMPKDRFSAEMPDATLATLKIQPSEPRDSAVYFCASGLARGDGLYEQYFGPGTRLTVT.

The gene calls are TRBV2 and TRBJ1-1, with D uncertain. CDR3 size: 15 residues. Germline-derived CDR1 and CDR2 are SNHLY and FYNNEI. V was clipped by 8 bases and J by 4 bases, with 20 bases between them. In DNA, the CDR3 is TGTGCCAGCCGCAAAAAAGGAGGAGCAGGCACTGAAGCTTTCTTT. Protein product: CASRKKGGAGTEAFF.

The gene calls are TRBV19 and TRBJ1-5; TRBD1 matches 8 bases. The trim removed 11 bases at V and 3 bases at J, leaving 6 bases unmatched. Germline CDR1 LNHDA, CDR2 SQIVND (reference sequence). The CDR3 runs to 13 residues. The CDR3 reads CAPGQVTNQPQHF. In DNA form, the CDR3 reads TGTGCCCCGGGACAGGTTACCAATCAGCCCCAGCATTTT.

This chain joins TRBV7-2 and TRBJ2-7; no firm D call. The ends were cut back, 5 bases at V and 7 bases at J, with 21 bases in the middle. Germline CDR1 SGHTA, CDR2 FQGNSA. The CDR3 is 15 residues long. The CDR3 sequence: CASSPPSGPMTEQYF. CDR3 DNA sequence: TGTGCCAGCAGCCCCCCCTCTGGGCCCATGACAGAGCAGTACTTC. The complete variable domain, with remaining parts taken from reference TRBV7-2 and TRBJ2-7, reads GAGVSQSPSNKVTEKGKDVELRCDPISGHTALYWYRQSLGQGLEFLIYFQGNSAPDKSGLPSDRFSAERTGGSVSTLTIQRTQQEDSAVYLCASSPPSGPMTEQYFGPGTRLTVT.

J is TRBJ2-1 and V is TRBV2; 10 bases fit TRBD2. The trim removed 4 bases at V and 10 bases at J, leaving 10 bases unmatched. Germline CDR1 and CDR2: SNHLY and FYNNEI. This CDR3 is 15 amino acids long. The CDR3 nucleotides read TGTGCCAGCAGTGTGATGCTAGCGGGAGTGGTGGAGCAGTTCTTC. It specifies CASSVMLAGVVEQFF.

V usage is TRBV7-9 and J usage is TRBJ2-7, with 11 bases fitting TRBD2. V lost 5 bases and J lost 5; bases outside the gene matches: 8. This CDR3 contains 15 residues. Looked up from germline, CDR1 is SEHNR and CDR2 is FQNEAQ (reference sequence). CDR3 sequence reads: CASSPPSGRLDEQYF. The DNA of the CDR3 is TGTGCCAGCAGCCCTCCTAGCGGGAGGTTGGACGAGCAGTACTTC.

The V and J genes are TRBV27 and TRBJ2-3, with TRBD2 matching over 10 bases. The CDR3 extends over 16 amino acids. The J segment lost 2 bases and the V segment lost 5 bases, leaving 7 bases of the junction unmatched. From germline, CDR1 is MNHEY and CDR2 SMNVEV (reference sequence). The CDR3 coding sequence is TGTGCCAGCAGTCCCAATAGCGGGAGGTCCACAGATACGCAGTATTTT. This codes for CASSPNSGRSTDTQYF.

This clone has only a few counts. The rearrangement uses TRBV10-3 and TRBJ1-2; a possible D gene is TRBD1 (6 bases). The CDR3 loop spans 14 amino acids. V gave up 2 bases and J gave up 8 bases, with 15 bases separating them. Germline CDR1 and CDR2: ENHRY and SYGVKD. The CDR3 DNA follows: TGTGCCATCAGTGAGCGAGGGGGGGGCGGAGGCTACACCTTC. It codes for CAISERGGGGGYTF.

The chain is built from TRBV5-1 and TRBJ2-5; tentative D call: TRBD1 (6 bases). The J call is in doubt because the DNA end fits TRBJ2-7 better. The V gene's germline CDR1 is SGHRS and CDR2 YFSETQ. The CDR3 has 15 amino acids. The DNA of the CDR3 is TGCGCCAGCAGCTTACGCCCCCGGGACAACTACGAGCAGTACTTC. Translated, it gives CASSLRPRDNYEQYF.

The chain couples TRBV29-1 to TRBJ2-1; TRBD2 agrees at 8 bases. CDR3 length: 13 amino acids. Trimming took 6 bases from V and 7 from J; bases not matched to a gene: 8. CDR1 is SQVTM and CDR2 is ANQGSEA in the germline V gene. The CDR3 DNA reads as TGCAGCGTAGAGCGGGAGTGGTGGAATGAGCAGTTCTTC. As protein: CSVEREWWNEQFF.

The rearrangement joins TRBV7-2 to TRBJ2-7, with D uncertain. The CDR3 sequence is 16 residues long. Trimming took 5 bases from V and 3 from J, leaving 20 bases between them. Looked up from germline, CDR1 is SGHTA and CDR2 is FQGNSA. The CDR3 sequence: CASSTSAITTCYEQYF. CDR3 nucleotides: TGTGCCAGCAGCACCTCGGCAATAACTACCTGCTACGAGCAGTACTTC.

The V gene is TRBV2, the J gene TRBJ2-3, with D unresolved. CDR3 length: 11 residues. Trimming took 4 bases from V and 6 from J, leaving 5 bases between them. Germline-derived CDR1 and CDR2 are SNHLY and FYNNEI. CDR3 loop: CASSGLDTQYF. The CDR3, as DNA: TGTGCCAGCAGTGGGCTGGATACGCAGTATTTT. Full variable domain (rest looked up from reference TRBV2 and TRBJ2-3): EPEVTQTPSHQVTQMGQEVILRCVPISNHLYFYWYRQILGQKVEFLVSFYNNEISEKSEIFDDQFSVERPDGSNFTLKIRSTKLEDSAMYFCASSGLDTQYFGPGTRLTVL.

This clone was detected a few times. This chain's CDR3 is CASSRVDRNTEAFF. CDR3 DNA: TGCGCCAGCAGCCGGGTAGACAGGAACACTGAAGCTTTCTTT. The V gene is TRBV4-1, the J gene TRBJ1-1; possible D gene TRBD1, 5 bases. The V gene's germline CDR1 is MGHRA and CDR2 YSYEKL. The CDR3 totals 14 residues. Trimming pared 4 bases from V and 1 base from J, leaving 10 bases between.

The gene calls are TRBV6-5 and TRBJ2-7; unclear D gene. The CDR3 runs to 15 residues. Trimming shortened V by 0 bases and J by 0 bases, and 9 bases separated the two germline ends. Per the germline V gene, CDR1 is MNHEY and CDR2 is SVGAGI. CDR3 region: CASSYSRALSYEQYF. The CDR3 DNA sequence: TGTGCCAGCAGTTACTCGAGAGCGCTCTCCTACGAGCAGTACTTC.

This clone was observed once. The chain is built from TRBV4-3 and TRBJ1-2, with 8 bases aligning to TRBD1. This CDR3 has 13 residues. V gave up 6 bases and J gave up 7 bases; unmatched junction bases: 7. The germline CDR1 and CDR2 sequences are LGHNA and YSLEER. CDR3 region: CASSRDRGGGYTF. As DNA, the CDR3 is TGCGCCAGCAGTCGAGACAGGGGTGGTGGCTACACCTTC.

The chain has TRBV27 and TRBJ2-7, with D perhaps matching TRBD1 (6 bases). Looked up from germline, CDR1 is MNHEY and CDR2 is SMNVEV (reference sequence). The CDR3 is 15 amino acids. V lost 5 bases and J lost 4, with 18 bases in between. In nucleotides, the CDR3 is TGTGCCAGCAGTCCCCAGGGGTCCACAGGGTACGAGCAGTACTTC. Translating gives CASSPQGSTGYEQYF.

The chain is built from TRBV5-1 and TRBJ2-1; possibly TRBD2 for D (6 bases). V was clipped by 7 bases and J by 4 bases, with 15 bases between them. This CDR3 has 14 residues. From germline, CDR1 is SGHRS and CDR2 YFSETQ. DNA of the CDR3: TGCGCCAGCTGGGAGGCACCCCGATACAATGAGCAGTTCTTC. Translating it yields CASWEAPRYNEQFF. Full variable domain (rest looked up from reference TRBV5-1 and TRBJ2-1): KAGVTQTPRYLIKTRGQQVTLSCSPISGHRSVSWYQQTPGQGLQFLFEYFSETQRNKGNFPGRFSGRQFSNSRSEMNVSTLELGDSALYLCASWEAPRYNEQFFGPGTRLTVL.

This clone was counted a few times. V usage is TRBV27 and J usage is TRBJ2-1; 9 positions agree with TRBD2. Germline CDR1 and CDR2: MNHEY and SMNVEV (reference sequence). The CDR3 is 19 residues long. V gave up 7 bases and J gave up 5 bases; unmatched junction bases: 21. CDR3 protein: CASKRTPLIAGEWDNEQFF. The DNA for the CDR3 is TGTGCCAGCAAACGGACCCCCCTTATAGCGGGAGAGTGGGACAATGAGCAGTTCTTC.

The chain carries TRBV14 and TRBJ1-3; TRBD1 might be the D (6 bases). The germline V gene has CDR1 SGHDN and CDR2 FVKESK. The CDR3 runs 16 residues. The V end lost 4 bases, the J end lost 2 bases, and 15 bases lay between the germline ends. The CDR3 sequence is CASSPPGAGAGNTIYF. The CDR3 coding sequence is TGTGCCAGCAGCCCCCCCGGAGCAGGGGCTGGAAACACCATATATTTT.

J is TRBJ2-2 and V is TRBV28; 8 nucleotides line up with TRBD2. V lost 3 bases and J lost 2; bases outside the gene matches: 8. Germline loops: CDR1 MDHEN, CDR2 SYDVKM. CDR3 length equals 17 residues. In DNA, the CDR3 is TGTGCCAGCAGTTTGGCACTAGCGGAGGGAAACACCGGGGAGCTGTTTTTT. Amino acid sequence: CASSLALAEGNTGELFF.

This chain joins TRBV14 and TRBJ2-1, with TRBD2 identical over 8 bases. J gave up 8 bases and V 4 bases, and 10 bases lay outside the gene matches. The germline V gene encodes CDR1 SGHDN and CDR2 FVKESK. There are 15 residues in the CDR3. CDR3 loop: CASSLLAEVGDEQFF. The CDR3 bases are TGTGCCAGCAGCCTACTAGCGGAGGTGGGTGATGAGCAGTTCTTC.

The CDR3 nucleotides read TGTGCCAGCAGCTTGGGGGCTGGGCGGACAGCCCGATTAGTGGACTATGGCTACACCTTC. It is translated as CASSLGAGRTARLVDYGYTF. V gene TRBV5-4 combines with J gene TRBJ1-2, with D possibly matching TRBD1 (6 bases). V shed 0 bases and J shed 3 bases, with 27 bases lying between them. The germline CDR1 and CDR2 sequences are SGHNT and YYREEE (reference sequence). This CDR3 has 20 residues.